This T cell receptor beta chain was sequenced for a study of Tregs in tolerant kidney transplant recipients (dated by TCRdb to the late 2010s). Background on the whole study: Before combined kidney and bone marrow transplantation, this study identified donor-specific regulatory T cells using TCRbeta sequencing and then followed those same cells after transplant. In 3 healthy controls, several methods of expanding Tregs specific for an allogeneic donor were compared by TCRbeta repertoire sequencing. General study outcomes and caveats: Biological reproducibility was not examined directly, but technical replication error appeared to be minimal. The most biologically relevant and donor-specific TCRbeta repertoire appeared to be identified by expanding Tregs with activated donor B cells. Because the study included only a small number of patients, the results must be confirmed in larger populations and under other immunosuppression protocols.

For TCRbeta CDR3 sequencing, genomic DNA from the sorted cells was extracted using the QIAGEN DNeasy Blood and Tissue Kit. High-throughput TCRbeta CDR3 sequencing was carried out commercially through immunoSEQ, with PCR amplification with bias correction and internal controls included. In the paper's pipeline: A unique productive TCRbeta sequence was defined by the CDR3 nucleotide sequence when primers matched, and otherwise by the CDR3 amino acid sequence together with the Vbeta and Jbeta genes. Sorting error was corrected by removing sequences shared between sorted populations at a frequency ratio of 2:1 or less, and the remaining shared sequences were assigned to the higher population. A sequence counted as donor-reactive if, in CFSE-low cells, the sequence had a frequency of at least 0.01% and was expanded at least 5-fold compared with unstimulated cells. Repertoire divergence was quantified by Jensen-Shannon divergence using the top 100 TCRbeta sequences ranked by frequency. For any sample with multiple sequencing runs, sorting error was corrected in each run separately before the runs were pooled. TCRdb retrieved this table from immuneACCESS and kept in-frame rearrangements only. Not all clones are present; in checked studies, unresolved V genes account for under half, and no reason is known for the remainder. V and J calls and clone size are as listed in that table; D and trimming were resolved from the DNA. Across this sample there are about 240,000 clones, with roughly four fifths seen only once. The ten top clones hold approximately 0.69% of the sample.

The germline V gene gives CDR1 as SGHVS and CDR2 as FNYEAQ. The CDR3 runs 12 amino acids, cysteine and phenylalanine included. The only DNA kept is the CDR3, 36 bases in frame from the first base. V is shortened by 4 bases, J by 2 bases, and the region joining them spans 4 bases. Thawed PBMCs were FACS-sorted into unstimulated Tregs (CD4+CD25+CD127-), CD4+ non-Tregs (CD4+CD25-), CD4 cells and CD8 cells. Healthy control blood was obtained either as purchased buffy coats or from healthy volunteers. Healthy control blood was processed by Ficoll density gradient to PBMCs and cryopreserved; patient PBMCs were collected before and after transplant. Of note for this clone: It lacks a known antigen. No base quality values were provided; no much bigger clone lies one nucleotide off.

This TCR was recovered from a human donor in good health. Material: CD4+ T cells from blood. The sequence joins TRBV7-6 to TRBJ2-3; the D gene is not confidently resolved. The CDR3 corresponds to CASSSFTDTQYF. In nucleotides, the sequence is TGTGCCAGCAGCTCTTTCACAGATACGCAGTATTTT.